Detailed here is one T cell receptor beta chain. Profiled with immunoSEQ multiplex PCR; TCRdb holds only in-frame clones, not every one. The data show more than 300,000 clones, 85% to 90% seen once. The germline V gene encodes CDR1 SGHVS and CDR2 FQNEAQ. V was clipped by 5 bases and J by 12 bases, with 23 bases between them. The CDR3 sequence is 14 residues long. The sample originates from a study of blood T cell repertoires in COVID-19. Resolution of symptoms, clearance, or two negative PCRs was present in recovered Cohort 3 donors. The chain uses TRBV7-8 and TRBJ2-7; possible D gene TRBD2, 7 bases. The receptor was isolated from a man aged 30 to 39 who had recovered from COVID-19. The sample comprised PBMCs or T cells enriched from blood (not recorded which). The CDR3 DNA follows: TGTGCCAGCAGCCCTTTCCGGGGGGCCCCAGCGGTGTACTTC. Protein: CASSPFRGAPAVYF. Using reference TRBV7-8 and TRBJ2-7 for the parts outside the CDR3, the full variable domain is GAGVSQSPRYKVAKRGQDVALRCDPISGHVSLFWYQQALGQGPEFLTYFQNEAQLDKSGLPSDRFFAERPEGSVSTLKIQRTQQEDSAVYLCASSPFRGAPAVYFGPGTRLTVT.